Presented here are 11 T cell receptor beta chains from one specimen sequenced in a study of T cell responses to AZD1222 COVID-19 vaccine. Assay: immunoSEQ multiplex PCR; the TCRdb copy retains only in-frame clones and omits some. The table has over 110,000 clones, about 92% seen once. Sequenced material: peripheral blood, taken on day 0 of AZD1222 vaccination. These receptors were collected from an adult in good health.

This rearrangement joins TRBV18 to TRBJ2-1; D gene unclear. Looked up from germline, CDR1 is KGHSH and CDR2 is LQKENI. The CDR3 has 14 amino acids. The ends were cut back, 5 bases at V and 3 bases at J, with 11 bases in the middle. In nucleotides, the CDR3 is TGTGCCAGCTCAACTACTACTTACTACAATGAGCAGTTCTTC. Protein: CASSTTTYYNEQFF.

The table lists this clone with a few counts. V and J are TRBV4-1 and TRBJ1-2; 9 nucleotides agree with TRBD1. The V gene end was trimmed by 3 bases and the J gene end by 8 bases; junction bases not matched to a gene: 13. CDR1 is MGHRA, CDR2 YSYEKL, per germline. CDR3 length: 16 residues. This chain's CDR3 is CASSQPGQGLGRGYTF. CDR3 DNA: TGCGCCAGCAGCCAGCCGGGACAGGGACTAGGGAGGGGCTACACCTTC.

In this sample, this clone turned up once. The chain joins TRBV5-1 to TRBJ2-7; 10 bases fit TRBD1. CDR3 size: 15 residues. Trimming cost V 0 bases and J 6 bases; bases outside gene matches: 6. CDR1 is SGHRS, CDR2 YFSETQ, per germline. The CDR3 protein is CASSLAETGGSEQYF. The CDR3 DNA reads TGCGCCAGCAGCTTGGCCGAGACAGGGGGCTCCGAGCAGTACTTC.

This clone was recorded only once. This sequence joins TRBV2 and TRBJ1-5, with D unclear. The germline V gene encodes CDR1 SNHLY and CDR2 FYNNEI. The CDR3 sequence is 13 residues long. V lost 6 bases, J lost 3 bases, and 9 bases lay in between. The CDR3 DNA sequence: TGTGCCAGCAGGACGGACCTCAATCAGCCCCAGCATTTT. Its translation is CASRTDLNQPQHF. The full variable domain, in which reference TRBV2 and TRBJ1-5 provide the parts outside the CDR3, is EPEVTQTPSHQVTQMGQEVILRCVPISNHLYFYWYRQILGQKVEFLVSFYNNEISEKSEIFDDQFSVERPDGSNFTLKIRSTKLEDSAMYFCASRTDLNQPQHFGDGTRLSIL.

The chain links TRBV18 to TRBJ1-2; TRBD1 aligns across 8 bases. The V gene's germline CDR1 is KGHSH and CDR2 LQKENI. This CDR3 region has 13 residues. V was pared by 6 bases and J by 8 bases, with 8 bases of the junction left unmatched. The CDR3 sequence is CASSPTGEIGYTF. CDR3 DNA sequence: TGTGCCAGCTCTCCGACAGGGGAAATAGGCTACACCTTC.

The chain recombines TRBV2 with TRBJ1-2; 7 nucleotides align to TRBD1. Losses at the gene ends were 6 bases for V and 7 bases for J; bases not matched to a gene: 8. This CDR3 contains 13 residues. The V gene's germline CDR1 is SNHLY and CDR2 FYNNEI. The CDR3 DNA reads TGTGCCAGCAGCCTGGGACAGTCCCGTGGCTACACCTTC. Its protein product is CASSLGQSRGYTF. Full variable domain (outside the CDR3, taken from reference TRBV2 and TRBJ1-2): EPEVTQTPSHQVTQMGQEVILRCVPISNHLYFYWYRQILGQKVEFLVSFYNNEISEKSEIFDDQFSVERPDGSNFTLKIRSTKLEDSAMYFCASSLGQSRGYTFGSGTRLTVV.

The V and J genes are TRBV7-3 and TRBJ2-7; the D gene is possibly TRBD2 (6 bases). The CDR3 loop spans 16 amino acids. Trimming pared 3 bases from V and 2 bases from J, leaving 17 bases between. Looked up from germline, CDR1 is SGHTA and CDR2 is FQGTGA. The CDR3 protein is CASSFGGLNLPYEQYF. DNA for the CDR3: TGTGCCAGCAGCTTCGGGGGACTTAACTTGCCCTACGAGCAGTACTTC.

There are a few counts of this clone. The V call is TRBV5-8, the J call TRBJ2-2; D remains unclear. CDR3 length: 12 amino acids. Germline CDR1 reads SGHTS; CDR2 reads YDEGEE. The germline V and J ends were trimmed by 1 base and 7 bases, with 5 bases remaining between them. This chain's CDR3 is CASSLNFGELFF. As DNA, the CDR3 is TGTGCCAGCAGCTTGAACTTCGGGGAGCTGTTTTTT.

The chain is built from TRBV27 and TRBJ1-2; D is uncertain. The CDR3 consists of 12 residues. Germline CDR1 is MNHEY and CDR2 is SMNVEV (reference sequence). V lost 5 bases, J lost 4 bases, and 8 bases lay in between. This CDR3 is CASSPDTYGYTF. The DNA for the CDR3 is TGTGCCAGCAGTCCCGACACCTATGGCTACACCTTC.

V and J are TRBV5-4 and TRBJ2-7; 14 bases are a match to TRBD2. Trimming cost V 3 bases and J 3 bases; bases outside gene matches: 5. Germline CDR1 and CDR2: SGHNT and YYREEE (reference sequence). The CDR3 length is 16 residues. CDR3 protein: CASSSGLAGALYEQYF. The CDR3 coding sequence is TGTGCCAGCAGCTCGGGACTAGCGGGAGCCCTCTACGAGCAGTACTTC.

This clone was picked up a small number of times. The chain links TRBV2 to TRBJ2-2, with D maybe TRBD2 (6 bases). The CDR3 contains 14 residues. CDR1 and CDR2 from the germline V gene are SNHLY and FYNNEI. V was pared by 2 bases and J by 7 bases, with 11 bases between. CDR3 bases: TGTGCCAGCAGTGAACTAGCGTCCGTCGGGGAGCTGTTTTTT. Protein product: CASSELASVGELFF. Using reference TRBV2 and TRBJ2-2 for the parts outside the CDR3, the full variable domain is EPEVTQTPSHQVTQMGQEVILRCVPISNHLYFYWYRQILGQKVEFLVSFYNNEISEKSEIFDDQFSVERPDGSNFTLKIRSTKLEDSAMYFCASSELASVGELFFGEGSRLTVL.